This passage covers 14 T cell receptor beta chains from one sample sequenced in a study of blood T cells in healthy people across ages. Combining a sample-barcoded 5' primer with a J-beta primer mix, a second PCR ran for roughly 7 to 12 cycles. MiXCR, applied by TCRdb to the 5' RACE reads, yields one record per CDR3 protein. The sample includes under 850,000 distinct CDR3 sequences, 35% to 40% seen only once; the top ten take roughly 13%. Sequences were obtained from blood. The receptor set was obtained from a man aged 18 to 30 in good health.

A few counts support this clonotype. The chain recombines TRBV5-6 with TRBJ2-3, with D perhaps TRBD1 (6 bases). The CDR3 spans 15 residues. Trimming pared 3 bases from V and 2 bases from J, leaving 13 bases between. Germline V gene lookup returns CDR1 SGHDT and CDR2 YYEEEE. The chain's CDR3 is CASSWNRDLTDTQYF. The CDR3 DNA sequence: TGTGCCAGCAGCTGGAACAGGGACCTCACAGATACGCAGTATTTT.

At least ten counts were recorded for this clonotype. CDR3 loop: CASSQSAYGGVNEQFF. In nucleotides, the CDR3 is TGTGCCAGCAGCCAATCGGCTTATGGCGGGGTCAATGAGCAGTTCTTC. The chain joins TRBV4-2 to TRBJ2-1, with D maybe TRBD2 (6 bases). Germline lookup yields CDR1 LGHNA and CDR2 YNFKEQ. The CDR3 spans 16 residues. V lost 2 bases and J 6 bases, leaving 17 bases between the germline ends.

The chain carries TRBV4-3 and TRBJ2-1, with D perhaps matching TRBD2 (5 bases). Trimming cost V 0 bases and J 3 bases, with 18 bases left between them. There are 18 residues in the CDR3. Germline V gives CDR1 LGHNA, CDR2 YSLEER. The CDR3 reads CASSQDPLDGESYNEQFF. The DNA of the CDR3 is TGCGCCAGCAGCCAAGACCCTCTAGACGGGGAGAGCTACAATGAGCAGTTCTTC.

The CDR3 loop is CSAIASTSESHKQFF. The CDR3 DNA is TGCAGTGCCATAGCGTCCACTAGCGAGTCTCACAAGCAGTTCTTC. This chain uses TRBV20-1 with TRBJ2-1; 7 bases agree with TRBD2. Germline V CDR1 and CDR2: DFQATT, SNEGSKA (reference sequence). The V segment lost 6 bases and the J segment 11 bases; nucleotides outside the gene matches: 19. CDR3 size: 15 residues.

CDR3 sequence reads: CASSYRRNYEQYF. DNA for the CDR3: TGTGCCAGCAGTTACCGGCGAAACTACGAGCAGTACTTC. The rearrangement links TRBV6-2 or TRBV6-3 to TRBJ2-7; D call uncertain. The CDR3 is 13 residues long. Trimming left V 2 bases short and J 3 bases short, with 8 bases between. CDR1 MNHEY and CDR2 SVGEGT come from the germline V gene.

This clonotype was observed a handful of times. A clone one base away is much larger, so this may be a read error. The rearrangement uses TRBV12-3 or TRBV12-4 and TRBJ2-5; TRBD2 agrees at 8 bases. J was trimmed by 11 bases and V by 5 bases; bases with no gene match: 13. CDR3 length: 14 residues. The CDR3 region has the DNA TGTGCCAGCAGTCCCCGGACTAGCAAGTCGGAGCAGTACTTC. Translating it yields CASSPRTSKSEQYF.

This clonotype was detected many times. The CDR3 loop is CSGGQGLETQYF. DNA for the CDR3: TGCAGTGGGGGACAGGGTCTTGAGACCCAGTACTTC. J is TRBJ2-5 and V is TRBV20-1, with 9 bases aligning to TRBD1. The J segment lost 5 bases and the V segment lost 7 bases, leaving 5 bases of the junction unmatched. Germline CDR1 reads DFQATT; CDR2 reads SNEGSKA (reference sequence). This CDR3 has 12 residues.

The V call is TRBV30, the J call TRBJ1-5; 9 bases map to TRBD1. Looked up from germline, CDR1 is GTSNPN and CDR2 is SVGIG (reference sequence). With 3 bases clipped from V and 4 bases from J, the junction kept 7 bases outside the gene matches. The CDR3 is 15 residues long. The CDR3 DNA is TGTGCCTGGAGGGTACGGGGACAGGGAAATCAGCCCCAGCATTTT. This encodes CAWRVRGQGNQPQHF.

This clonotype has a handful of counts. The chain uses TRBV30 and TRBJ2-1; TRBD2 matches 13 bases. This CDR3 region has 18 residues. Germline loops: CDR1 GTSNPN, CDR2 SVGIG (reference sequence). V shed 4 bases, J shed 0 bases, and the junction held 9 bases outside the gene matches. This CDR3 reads CAWIPGLAGIISYNEQFF. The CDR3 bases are TGTGCCTGGATCCCGGGACTAGCGGGAATCATCTCCTACAATGAGCAGTTCTTC.

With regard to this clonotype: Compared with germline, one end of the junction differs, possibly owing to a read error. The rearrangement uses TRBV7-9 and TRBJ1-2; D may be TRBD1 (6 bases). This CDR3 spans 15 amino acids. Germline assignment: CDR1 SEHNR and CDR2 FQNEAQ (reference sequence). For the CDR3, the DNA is TGTGCCGGCAGTCTTTCGGACAGTCCTAACTATGGCTACACCTTC. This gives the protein CAGSLSDSPNYGYTF. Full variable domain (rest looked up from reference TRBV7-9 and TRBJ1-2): DTGVSQNPRHKITKRGQNVTFRCDPISEHNRLYWYRQTLGQGPEFLTYFQNEAQLEKSRLLSDRFSAERPKGSFSTLEIQRTEQGDSAMYLCAGSLSDSPNYGYTFGSGTRLTVV.

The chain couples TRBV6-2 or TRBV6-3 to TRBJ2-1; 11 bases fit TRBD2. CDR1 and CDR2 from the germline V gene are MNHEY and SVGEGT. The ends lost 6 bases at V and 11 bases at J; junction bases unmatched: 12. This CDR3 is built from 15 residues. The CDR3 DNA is TGTGCCAGCAGCTTAGCGGGGGGGCCTCCAGGCCAGCAGTTCTTC. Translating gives CASSLAGGPPGQQFF.

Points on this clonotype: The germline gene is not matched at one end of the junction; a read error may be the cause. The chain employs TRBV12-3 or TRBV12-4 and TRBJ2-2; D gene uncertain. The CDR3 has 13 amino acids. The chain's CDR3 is CASSLRNSGELFF. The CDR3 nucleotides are TGTGCCAGCAGTTTAAGGAACAGCGGGGAGCTGTTTTTT.

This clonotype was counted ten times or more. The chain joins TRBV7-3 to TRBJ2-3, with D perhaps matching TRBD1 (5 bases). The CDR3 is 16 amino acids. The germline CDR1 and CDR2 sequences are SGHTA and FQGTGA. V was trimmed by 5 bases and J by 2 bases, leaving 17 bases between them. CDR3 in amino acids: CASSPRLGAYTDTQYF. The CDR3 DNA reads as TGTGCCAGCAGCCCCCGGTTAGGGGCCTACACAGATACGCAGTATTTT.

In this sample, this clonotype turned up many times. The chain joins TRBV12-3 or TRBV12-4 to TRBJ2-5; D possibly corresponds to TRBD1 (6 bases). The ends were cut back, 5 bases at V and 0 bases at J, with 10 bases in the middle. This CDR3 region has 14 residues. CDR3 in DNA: TGTGCCAGCAGTGTCCGGACAGACCAAGAGACCCAGTACTTC. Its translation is CASSVRTDQETQYF.